These T cell receptor beta chains were read from a single sample in a study of T-cell memory formation after mild COVID-19. TCRdb passed the 5' RACE reads through MiXCR, listing each CDR3 protein once. The data hold 75,000 to 95,000 distinct CDR3 sequences, with about 15% observed a single time. What was sequenced was PBMCs or a T cell subset sorted from them (not recorded which). These receptors originate from a man aged 18-30 years who had mild COVID-19 (a few samples of this study predate the infection). Cell type and time point are not known. CDR3s leave out the opening cysteine and the closing phenylalanine or tryptophan.

J: TRBJ1-1; V: TRBV9; CDR3: ASSVGGSTEAF
J: TRBJ1-1; V: TRBV19; CDR3: ASSPQGPTEAF
J: TRBJ2-7; V: TRBV4-1; CDR3: ASSQTGTASYEQY
J: TRBJ2-4; V: TRBV12-3/TRBV12-4; CDR3: ASSFGRTNIQY
J: TRBJ2-5; V: TRBV6-5; CDR3: ASSYLQGAQETQY
J: TRBJ2-7; V: TRBV27; CDR3: ASSVLPGNSYEKY
J: TRBJ1-6; V: TRBV10-3; CDR3: AISESKGASSPLH
J: TRBJ1-2; V: TRBV4-1; CDR3: ASSQRVDSPNYGYT
J: TRBJ2-3; V: TRBV6-6; CDR3: ASSYSLAGATDTQY
J: TRBJ2-7; V: TRBV6-2/TRBV6-3; CDR3: ASSYDLSYEQY
J: TRBJ2-3; V: TRBV6-5; CDR3: AILEVGSDPPTQY
J: TRBJ2-2; V: TRBV5-6; CDR3: ASSPINTNTGELF
J: TRBJ2-4; V: TRBV3-1; CDR3: ASSQEAGMSGIQY
J: TRBJ1-5; V: TRBV6-5; CDR3: ASRRSTGSNQPQH
J: TRBJ2-5; V: TRBV4-3; CDR3: ASSQETLGGTQY
J: TRBJ2-1; V: TRBV19; CDR3: ASRLAGGMHEQF
J: TRBJ2-7; V: TRBV7-3; CDR3: ASSLLSGGDYEQY
J: TRBJ1-1; V: TRBV7-2; CDR3: ASSHRGRPSEAF
J: TRBJ2-3; V: TRBV4-1; CDR3: ASSQDPGGPADTQY
J: TRBJ2-1; V: TRBV4-3; CDR3: ASSQDGTSAYNEQF